The 18 T cell receptor beta chains below all came from one sample that was sequenced in a study of blood T cell repertoires in COVID-19. The method was immunoSEQ multiplex PCR; TCRdb's version includes in-frame clones alone and lacks a portion of them. Of about 54,000 clones listed, about four fifths are singletons. Sequenced sample: peripheral blood. Receptor source: a woman aged 55 to 70 with acute or convalescent COVID-19.

The CDR3 nucleotides are TGTGCCACCAGTGATTTTAGAAGTGGTAGCGGGCTTCCTGACGAGCAGTACTTC. It specifies CATSDFRSGSGLPDEQYF. The V gene is TRBV24-1, the J gene TRBJ2-7; 7 bases line up with TRBD2. CDR1 and CDR2 (germline): KGHDR, SFDVKD. V lost 1 base and J lost 5; bases outside the gene matches: 16. CDR3 length: 18 residues.

The chain couples TRBV12-3 or TRBV12-4 to TRBJ1-2, with D tentatively TRBD1 (5 bases). The germline V and J ends were trimmed by 3 bases and 7 bases, with 12 bases remaining between them. CDR3 length: 13 residues. The CDR3 region has the DNA TGTGCCAGCAGTTTCAATGGGGGGGGTGGCTACACCTTC. Translation gives CASSFNGGGGYTF.

This clone was picked up a small number of times. The chain carries TRBV18 and TRBJ2-5, with a tentative D call TRBD1 (6 bases). Germline CDR1 is KGHSH and CDR2 is LQKENI. The CDR3 runs to 14 residues. Trimming shortened V by 7 bases and J by 5 bases, and 17 bases separated the two germline ends. The chain's CDR3 is CASFKGGHLETQYF. In DNA form, the CDR3 reads TGTGCCAGCTTCAAAGGGGGACATCTCGAGACCCAGTACTTC.

V is TRBV4-2 and J is TRBJ1-1; no reliable D call. The CDR3 sequence is 16 residues long. Deletions cut 4 bases from V and 6 bases from J, with 21 bases between. Germline V gene lookup returns CDR1 LGHNA and CDR2 YNFKEQ. The CDR3 loop is CASSPEARYPGAEAFF. In DNA form, the CDR3 reads TGTGCCAGCAGCCCAGAGGCCAGGTACCCTGGCGCTGAAGCTTTCTTT.

V usage is TRBV7-9 and J usage is TRBJ1-6; possible D gene TRBD1, 5 bases. V shed 5 bases and J shed 7 bases, with 15 bases lying between them. This CDR3 has 15 amino acids. Germline lookup yields CDR1 SEHNR and CDR2 FQNEAQ (reference sequence). In nucleotides, the CDR3 is TGTGCCAGCAGCGAAGTAGGGGAGGGCAATTCACCCCTCCACTTT. It translates to CASSEVGEGNSPLHF.

J is TRBJ1-3 and V is TRBV11-2; 11 positions match TRBD1. Germline trimming cut 5 bases from V and 3 bases from J; bases unmatched to any gene: 3. Germline assignment: CDR1 SGHAT and CDR2 FQNNGV. This CDR3 is 15 amino acids long. The CDR3: CASSVGQGVGNTIYF. The CDR3 DNA reads TGTGCCAGCAGCGTGGGACAGGGGGTTGGAAACACCATATATTTT.

Details on this clone: Other nucleotide sequences in the sample specify the same CDR3. The V gene is TRBV19, the J gene TRBJ2-1; TRBD2 matches at 8 bases. The CDR3 is 14 residues long. Germline V CDR1 and CDR2: LNHDA, SQIVND (reference sequence). With V trimmed by 8 bases and J by 2 bases, 5 bases remained unmatched. The CDR3 loop reads CASRAGGPYNEQFF. The DNA of the CDR3 is TGTGCCAGTCGGGCGGGAGGTCCCTACAATGAGCAGTTCTTC.

The J gene is TRBJ1-1, the V gene TRBV7-8; weak D call: TRBD1 (5 bases). The V gene's germline CDR1 is SGHVS and CDR2 FQNEAQ. The CDR3 runs to 16 residues. The V end lost 6 bases, the J end lost 0 bases, and 17 bases lay between the germline ends. The CDR3 bases are TGTGCCAGCAGACTCGCTTCAGGGAATCTGAACACTGAAGCTTTCTTT. This encodes CASRLASGNLNTEAFF.

This rearrangement joins TRBV19 to TRBJ1-5, with 9 nucleotides matching TRBD1. The J segment lost 4 bases and the V segment lost 0 bases, leaving 1 base of the junction unmatched. Per the germline V gene, CDR1 is LNHDA and CDR2 is SQIVND (reference sequence). This CDR3 is 15 amino acids long. The CDR3 sequence is CASSIEGQGNQPQHF. The CDR3 DNA reads TGTGCCAGTAGTATAGAGGGACAGGGAAATCAGCCCCAGCATTTT.

This clone has just one count. The chain has TRBV24-1 and TRBJ2-6; 9 bases are a match to TRBD1. Germline-derived CDR1 and CDR2 are KGHDR and SFDVKD. V was pared by 9 bases and J by 4 bases, with 3 bases of the junction left unmatched. The CDR3 contains 14 residues. For the CDR3, the DNA is TGTGCCACCGGACAGGGGTACGGGGCCAACGTCCTGACTTTC. The encoded protein is CATGQGYGANVLTF.

The V call is TRBV4-1, the J call TRBJ1-5, with D hard to call. Germline CDR1 reads MGHRA; CDR2 reads YSYEKL. Between the trimmed V and J ends, which lost 3 bases and 0 bases, there was a span of 9 bases. This CDR3 region has 15 residues. The CDR3, as DNA: TGCGCCAGCAGCCAGAGGGCCCTTAGCAATCAGCCCCAGCATTTT. This gives the protein CASSQRALSNQPQHF.

The gene calls are TRBV24-1 and TRBJ2-1; D might be TRBD2 (5 bases). Trimming cost V 0 bases and J 5 bases, with 22 bases left between them. From germline, CDR1 is KGHDR and CDR2 SFDVKD. This CDR3 is built from 19 residues. This CDR3 is CATSDLDTPRRGRNNEQFF. The DNA of the CDR3 is TGTGCCACCAGTGATTTGGATACCCCGCGAAGAGGGAGAAACAATGAGCAGTTCTTC.

The chain combines TRBV9 with TRBJ1-1, with 9 bases fitting TRBD1. Trimming at V came to 3 bases and at J to 3 bases, leaving 9 bases not matched to a gene. Germline V gives CDR1 SGDLS, CDR2 YYNGEE. The CDR3 is made up of 16 amino acids. The DNA of the CDR3 is TGTGCCAGCAGCGCAACGGGACAGGGAGGTCACACTGAAGCTTTCTTT. Translated, it gives CASSATGQGGHTEAFF.

This clone was picked up one time. The gene calls are TRBV9 and TRBJ2-5, with D tentatively TRBD1 (5 bases). CDR3 length: 13 residues. V was cut by 7 bases and J by 1 base, with 11 bases left in between. CDR1 is SGDLS, CDR2 YYNGEE, per germline. CDR3 in amino acids: CASGAGLQETQYF. The DNA of the CDR3 is TGTGCCAGCGGGGCAGGGCTCCAAGAGACCCAGTACTTC.

CDR3 amino acids: CASSSWGTGEAYEQYF. As DNA, the CDR3 is TGTGCCAGCAGTTCCTGGGGGACAGGGGAGGCCTACGAGCAGTACTTC. The J gene is TRBJ2-7, the V gene TRBV28; 10 positions match TRBD1. The germline V gene has CDR1 MDHEN and CDR2 SYDVKM. V lost 4 bases to trimming and J lost 2 bases; unmatched junction nucleotides: 8. The CDR3 extends over 16 amino acids.

This clone was recorded once. This chain joins TRBV3-1 (or the pseudogene TRBV3-2) and TRBJ2-5; 9 bases match TRBD2. There are 14 residues in the CDR3. Germline V gene sequence: CDR1 LGHDT, CDR2 YNNKEL (reference sequence). The J segment lost 6 bases and the V segment lost 0 bases, leaving 2 bases of the junction unmatched. Written as DNA, the CDR3 is TGTGCCAGCAGCCAAGATAGCGGGAGTAAGACCCAGTACTTC. Protein product: CASSQDSGSKTQYF.

This chain joins TRBV7-3 and TRBJ1-1; 9 positions agree with TRBD1. CDR3 length equals 18 residues. Trimming cost V 5 bases and J 6 bases; bases outside gene matches: 19. The germline gives CDR1 SGHTA, CDR2 FQGTGA. The CDR3 sequence: CASSLSGTGIFLKAEAFF. Here the CDR3 DNA reads TGTGCCAGCAGCCTTTCCGGGACAGGGATTTTTCTGAAGGCTGAAGCTTTCTTT.

The V call is TRBV15, the J call TRBJ1-2; D is possibly TRBD1 (6 bases). The length of the CDR3 is 15 residues. CDR1 LNHNV and CDR2 YYDKDF come from the germline V gene (reference sequence). V was trimmed by 0 bases and J by 5 bases, leaving 13 bases between them. This CDR3 is CATSRERTVQYGYTF. In DNA form, the CDR3 reads TGTGCCACCAGCAGAGAACGGACAGTGCAATATGGCTACACCTTC. The variable domain in full, with the rest retrieved from reference TRBV15 and TRBJ1-2, is DAMVIQNPRYQVTQFGKPVTLSCSQTLNHNVMYWYQQKSSQAPKLLFHYYDKDFNNEADTPDNFQSRRPNTSFCFLDIRSPGLGDTAMYLCATSRERTVQYGYTFGSGTRLTVV.